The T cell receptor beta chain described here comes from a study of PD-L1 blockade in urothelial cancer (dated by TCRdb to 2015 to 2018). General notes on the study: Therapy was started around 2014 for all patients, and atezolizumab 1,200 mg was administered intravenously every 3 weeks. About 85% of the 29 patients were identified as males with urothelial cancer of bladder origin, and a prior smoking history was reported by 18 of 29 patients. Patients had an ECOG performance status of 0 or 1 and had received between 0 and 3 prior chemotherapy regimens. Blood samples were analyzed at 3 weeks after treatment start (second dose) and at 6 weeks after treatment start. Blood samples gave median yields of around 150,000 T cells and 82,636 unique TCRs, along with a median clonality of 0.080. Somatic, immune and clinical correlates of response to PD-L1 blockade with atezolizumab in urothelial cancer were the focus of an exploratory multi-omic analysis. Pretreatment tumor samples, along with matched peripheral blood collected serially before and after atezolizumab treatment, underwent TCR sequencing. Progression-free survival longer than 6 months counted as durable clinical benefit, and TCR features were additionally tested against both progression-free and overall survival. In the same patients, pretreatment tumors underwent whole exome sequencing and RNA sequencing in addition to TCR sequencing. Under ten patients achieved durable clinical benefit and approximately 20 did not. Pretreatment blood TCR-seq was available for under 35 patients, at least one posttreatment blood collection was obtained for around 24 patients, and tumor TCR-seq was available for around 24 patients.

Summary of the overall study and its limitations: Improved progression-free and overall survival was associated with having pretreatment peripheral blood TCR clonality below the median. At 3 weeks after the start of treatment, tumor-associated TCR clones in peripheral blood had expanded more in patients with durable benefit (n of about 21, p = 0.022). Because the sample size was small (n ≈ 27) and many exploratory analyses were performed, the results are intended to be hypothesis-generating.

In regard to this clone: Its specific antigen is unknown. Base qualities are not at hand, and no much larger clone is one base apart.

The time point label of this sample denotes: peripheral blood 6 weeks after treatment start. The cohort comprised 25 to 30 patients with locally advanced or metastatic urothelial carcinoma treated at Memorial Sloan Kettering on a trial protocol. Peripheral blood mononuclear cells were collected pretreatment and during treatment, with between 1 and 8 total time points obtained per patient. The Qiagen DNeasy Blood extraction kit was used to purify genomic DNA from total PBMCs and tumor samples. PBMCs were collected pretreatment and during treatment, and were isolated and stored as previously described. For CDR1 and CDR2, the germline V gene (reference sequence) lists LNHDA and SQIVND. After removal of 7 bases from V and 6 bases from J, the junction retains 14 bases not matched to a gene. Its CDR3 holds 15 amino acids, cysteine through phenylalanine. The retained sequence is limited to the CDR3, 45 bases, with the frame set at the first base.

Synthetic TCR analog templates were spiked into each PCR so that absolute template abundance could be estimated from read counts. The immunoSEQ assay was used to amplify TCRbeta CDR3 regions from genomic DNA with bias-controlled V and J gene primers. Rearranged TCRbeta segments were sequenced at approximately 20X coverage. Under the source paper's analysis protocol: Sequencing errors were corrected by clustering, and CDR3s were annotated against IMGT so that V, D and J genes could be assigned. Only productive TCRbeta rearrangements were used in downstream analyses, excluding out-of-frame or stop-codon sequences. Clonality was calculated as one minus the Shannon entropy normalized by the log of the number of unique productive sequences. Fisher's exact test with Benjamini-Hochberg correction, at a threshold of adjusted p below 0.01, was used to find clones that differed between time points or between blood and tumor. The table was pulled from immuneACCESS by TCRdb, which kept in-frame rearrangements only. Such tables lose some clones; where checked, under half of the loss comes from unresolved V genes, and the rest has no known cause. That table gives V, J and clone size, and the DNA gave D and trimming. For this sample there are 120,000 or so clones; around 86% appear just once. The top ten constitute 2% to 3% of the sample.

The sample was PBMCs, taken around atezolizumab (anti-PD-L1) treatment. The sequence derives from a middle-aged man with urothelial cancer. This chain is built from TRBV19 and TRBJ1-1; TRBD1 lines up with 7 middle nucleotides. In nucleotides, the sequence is TGTGCCAGTATTCCACAGGGGATAGGGAAGCCTGAAGCTTTCTTT. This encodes CASIPQGIGKPEAFF.